The 21 T cell receptor beta chains below all came from one sample that was sequenced in a study of T cells in Graves' hyperthyroidism and ophthalmopathy. It was RNA transcripts that yielded the amplified TCR beta CDR3 regions. The HTBI primer set was used in a first-round RT-PCR of the TCR CDR3. TCRdb reprocessed the multiplex PCR reads via MiXCR and lists one record per CDR3 protein. The profile covers a few hundred thousand distinct CDR3 sequences, with roughly 45% appearing a single time and about 43% taken by the ten largest. The sequenced material came from peripheral blood or thyroid tissue (not recorded which). Receptors were obtained from an adult woman with Graves' disease, either hyperthyroidism or ophthalmopathy (not recorded which).

This clonotype was detected ten times or more. This rearrangement joins TRBV19 to TRBJ1-2; 9 nucleotides align to TRBD1. Looked up from germline, CDR1 is LNHDA and CDR2 is SQIVND (reference sequence). The CDR3 has 15 amino acids. Trimming cost V 5 bases and J 8 bases; bases outside gene matches: 12. The CDR3 reads CASSSSYGQGIGYTF. In nucleotides, the CDR3 is TGTGCCAGTAGTTCTTCTTACGGACAGGGGATAGGCTACACCTTC.

This sequence joins TRBV7-9 and TRBJ1-2; D remains ambiguous. Trimming pared 3 bases from V and 4 bases from J, leaving 15 bases between. From germline, CDR1 is SEHNR and CDR2 FQNEAQ (reference sequence). The CDR3 runs 15 residues. The CDR3 region has the DNA TGTGCCAGCAGCTTGGCGGAGTGGCCCACCTATGGCTACACCTTC. Translated: CASSLAEWPTYGYTF.

On this clonotype itself: An end of the junction differs from the germline gene, which may be a read error. The chain combines TRBV29-1 with TRBJ2-7; D call uncertain. CDR1 and CDR2 from the germline V gene are SQVTM and ANQGSEA. The CDR3 is made up of 13 amino acids. The CDR3 DNA sequence: TGTGCCTGGAGTGTAGCACAGAGTGATGGGCAGTACTTC. Encoded protein: CAWSVAQSDGQYF.

The count of this clonotype is one. CDR3 residues: CASSLGAMGNQPQHF. The CDR3 region has the DNA TGTGCCAGCAGTTTAGGGGCGATGGGCAATCAGCCCCAGCATTTT. The rearrangement joins TRBV12-3 or TRBV12-4 to TRBJ1-5; D not certain. The CDR3 is made up of 15 amino acids. With 1 base removed from V and 2 bases from J, the gap between germline ends came to 9 bases.

This clonotype was detected ten times or more. The rearrangement uses TRBV7-2 and TRBJ1-3; maybe TRBD1 (5 bases). V lost 7 bases, J lost 4 bases, and 14 bases lay in between. This CDR3 region has 14 residues. The germline CDR1 and CDR2 sequences are SGHTA and FQGNSA. The CDR3 sequence is CASTPGTWGNTIYF. The DNA for the CDR3 is TGTGCCAGCACCCCCGGGACCTGGGGAAACACCATATATTTT. Supplemented by reference TRBV7-2 and TRBJ1-3, the full variable domain reads GAGVSQSPSNKVTEKGKDVELRCDPISGHTALYWYRQSLGQGLEFLIYFQGNSAPDKSGLPSDRFSAERTGGSVSTLTIQRTQQEDSAVYLCASTPGTWGNTIYFGEGSWLTVV.

This clonotype was seen at least ten times. The V call is TRBV2, the J call TRBJ1-1; TRBD1 matches 7 bases. The CDR3 consists of 13 residues. Trimming removed 6 bases from V and 1 base from J; junction bases left unmatched: 2. Germline V gene lookup returns CDR1 SNHLY and CDR2 FYNNEI. CDR3 bases: TGTGCCAGCAGGACAGGGCAGAACACTGAAGCTTTCTTT. Protein sequence: CASRTGQNTEAFF.

This clonotype has only one observation. At one of its ends the junction is not consistent with the germline gene, which may arise from a read error. This chain links TRBV25-1 with TRBJ1-1; 9 positions match TRBD1. CDR1 and CDR2 from the germline V gene are MGHDK and SYGVNS. This CDR3 spans 16 amino acids. DNA of the CDR3: TGTGCCTGCAGTGCAAGACAGGGGGGGATGAACACTGAAGCTTTCTTT. It codes for CACSARQGGMNTEAFF.

V usage is TRBV11-3 and J usage is TRBJ1-5; 8 positions agree with TRBD1. CDR3 length equals 16 residues. Trimming removed 4 bases from V and 3 bases from J; junction bases left unmatched: 8. Germline V gene lookup returns CDR1 SGHNT and CDR2 YENEEA. The DNA for the CDR3 is TGTGCCAGCAGCTCTGGGGACAGGCTACCCAATCAGCCCCAGCATTTT. Its translation: CASSSGDRLPNQPQHF.

Details on this clonotype: Relative to the germline gene, one junction end is altered; a read error may explain this. The chain uses TRBV7-8 and TRBJ1-1, with D perhaps TRBD1 (5 bases). The CDR3 spans 13 residues. The germline V gene has CDR1 SGHVS and CDR2 FQNEAQ. The CDR3 DNA sequence: TGTGCCAGCAGAAAGGGGCGGAACACTGGAGCTTCCTTT. Translated: CASRKGRNTGASF.

The chain combines TRBV24-1 with TRBJ1-2; 8 bases align to TRBD1. The CDR3 covers 13 residues. Per germline, CDR1 KGHDR and CDR2 SFDVKD. Losses at the gene ends were 12 bases for V and 2 bases for J; bases not matched to a gene: 7. CDR3 DNA sequence: TGTGCCCCCCGGACAGGGTGGAACTATGGCTACACCTTC. This codes for CAPRTGWNYGYTF.

The CDR3 DNA sequence: TGTGCCAGCAGCGTAGACGGGGCAAATTCACCCCTCCACTTT. This sequence encodes CASSVDGANSPLHF. The V call is TRBV9, the J call TRBJ1-6; a possible D gene is TRBD1 (5 bases). Germline CDR1 reads SGDLS; CDR2 reads YYNGEE. With 0 bases removed from V and 7 bases from J, the gap between germline ends came to 8 bases. The CDR3 sequence is 14 residues long.

The genes are TRBV10-1 and TRBJ2-2; 7 bases fit TRBD1. Germline assignment: CDR1 WNHNN and CDR2 SYGVQD (reference sequence). CDR3 length: 15 residues. V shed 8 bases, J shed 3 bases, and the junction held 9 bases outside the gene matches. DNA of the CDR3: TGCGCCAGCCAAATACCGGGACAGTACACCGGGGAGCTGTTTTTT. It encodes CASQIPGQYTGELFF.

The sample holds a few counts of this clonotype. The rearrangement uses TRBV9 and TRBJ2-7, with no clear D. Germline loops: CDR1 SGDLS, CDR2 YYNGEE. Between the trimmed V and J ends, which lost 4 bases and 3 bases, there was a span of 14 bases. The CDR3 is 14 amino acids. The CDR3 coding sequence is TGTGCCAGCAGCTTAGGTAGTGGTGTCTACGAGCAGTACTTC. Protein product: CASSLGSGVYEQYF. Full variable domain (rest looked up from reference TRBV9 and TRBJ2-7): DSGVTQTPKHLITATGQRVTLRCSPRSGDLSVYWYQQSLDQGLQFLIQYYNGEERAKGNILERFSAQQFPDLHSELNLSSLELGDSALYFCASSLGSGVYEQYFGPGTRLTVT.

V and J are TRBV15 and TRBJ1-4; 9 bases are a match to TRBD1. This CDR3 region has 15 residues. Per the germline V gene, CDR1 is LNHNV and CDR2 is YYDKDF (reference sequence). With V trimmed by 3 bases and J by 8 bases, 7 bases remained unmatched. CDR3 in DNA: TGTGCCACCAGCAGCCAACAGACAGGGGGAGAAAAACTGTTTTTT. Amino acids: CATSSQQTGGEKLFF.

In this sample, this clonotype turned up once. The V gene is TRBV9, the J gene TRBJ1-2; TRBD1 matches 7 bases. Germline CDR1 and CDR2: SGDLS and YYNGEE. V was clipped by 0 bases and J by 4 bases; unmatched bases: 9. The CDR3 totals 16 residues. CDR3 in amino acids: CASSVEGGVGVYGYTF. CDR3 sequence (DNA): TGTGCCAGCAGCGTAGAAGGGGGCGTCGGGGTCTATGGCTACACCTTC.

In its sample, this clonotype was seen many times. The V gene is TRBV2, the J gene TRBJ1-4; D gene uncertain. There are 13 residues in the CDR3. From germline, CDR1 is SNHLY and CDR2 FYNNEI. V shed 7 bases and J shed 1 base, with 7 bases lying between them. CDR3 sequence reads: CASTLETNEKLFF. DNA of the CDR3: TGTGCCAGCACCTTAGAAACTAATGAAAAACTGTTTTTT.

The chain uses TRBV29-1 and TRBJ2-7; D not certain. V gave up 1 base and J gave up 4 bases, with 11 bases separating them. Looked up from germline, CDR1 is SQVTM and CDR2 is ANQGSEA. The CDR3 is made up of 13 amino acids. The CDR3 coding sequence is TGCAGCGTTGAAGTCGCGACTTGGTACGAGCAGTACTTC. Its translation: CSVEVATWYEQYF.

This clonotype appeared a single time. The V call is TRBV6-1, the J call TRBJ1-5, with D perhaps matching TRBD1 (6 bases). The germline CDR1 and CDR2 sequences are MNHNS and SASEGT. There are 14 residues in the CDR3. V gave up 4 bases and J gave up 5 bases, with 12 bases separating them. The CDR3 nucleotides read TGTGCCAGCAGTGTTCAGGGGCAAGATCAGCCCCAGCATTTT. Protein sequence: CASSVQGQDQPQHF.

J is TRBJ2-5 and V is TRBV29-1; D is unresolved. Per germline, CDR1 SQVTM and CDR2 ANQGSEA. This CDR3 spans 12 amino acids. Deletions cut 3 bases from V and 1 base from J, with 6 bases between. The CDR3 DNA reads as TGCAGCGTTGACCCGGGCCAAGAGACCCAGTACTTC. Amino acid sequence: CSVDPGQETQYF.

The CDR3 is CASSTDGSGANVLTF. CDR3 nucleotides: TGTGCCAGCAGCACAGACGGCTCTGGGGCCAACGTCCTGACTTTC. The rearrangement joins TRBV7-9 to TRBJ2-6, with no clear D. V dropped 5 bases and J dropped 0 bases, with 8 bases sitting between them. Germline lookup yields CDR1 SEHNR and CDR2 FQNEAQ (reference sequence). The CDR3 extends over 15 amino acids.

The gene calls are TRBV2 and TRBJ1-5; TRBD1 agrees at 9 bases. CDR1 is SNHLY and CDR2 is FYNNEI in the germline V gene. The CDR3 extends over 16 amino acids. Trimming at V came to 3 bases and at J to 5 bases, leaving 8 bases not matched to a gene. The CDR3 loop reads CASSEGDRVGDQPQHF. CDR3 bases: TGTGCCAGCAGTGAGGGGGACAGGGTAGGGGATCAGCCCCAGCATTTT.